This entry is about one TCR beta chain. Its antigen is as yet unknown. The data belong to a study of OX40 agonist ivuxolimab in advanced cancers. About the research overall: At 0.01 to 10 mg/kg, ivuxolimab was administered intravenously to patients every 2 weeks. General study findings and limits: Low normalized T-cell clonal expansion was also seen in some nonresponders.

The data were produced by immunoSEQ multiplex PCR, yet TCRdb's version contains in-frame clones alone and is incomplete. This sample has 36,000 or so clones, with about three quarters found just once. CDR1 and CDR2 from the germline V gene are SGHRS and YFSETQ. The CDR3 runs to 15 residues. The germline V and J ends were trimmed by 2 bases and 1 base, with 7 bases remaining between them. The clonotype originates from an adult with an advanced solid tumor such as melanoma, head and neck, liver or kidney cancer. The chain couples TRBV5-1 to TRBJ2-6; D is possibly TRBD2 (6 bases). The material sequenced was CD4+ or CD8+ T cells sorted from blood, taken in a trial of the OX40 agonist ivuxolimab. The CDR3 reads CASSFGGSGANVLTF. CDR3 nucleotide sequence: TGCGCCAGCAGCTTCGGGGGATCTGGGGCCAACGTCCTGACTTTC.